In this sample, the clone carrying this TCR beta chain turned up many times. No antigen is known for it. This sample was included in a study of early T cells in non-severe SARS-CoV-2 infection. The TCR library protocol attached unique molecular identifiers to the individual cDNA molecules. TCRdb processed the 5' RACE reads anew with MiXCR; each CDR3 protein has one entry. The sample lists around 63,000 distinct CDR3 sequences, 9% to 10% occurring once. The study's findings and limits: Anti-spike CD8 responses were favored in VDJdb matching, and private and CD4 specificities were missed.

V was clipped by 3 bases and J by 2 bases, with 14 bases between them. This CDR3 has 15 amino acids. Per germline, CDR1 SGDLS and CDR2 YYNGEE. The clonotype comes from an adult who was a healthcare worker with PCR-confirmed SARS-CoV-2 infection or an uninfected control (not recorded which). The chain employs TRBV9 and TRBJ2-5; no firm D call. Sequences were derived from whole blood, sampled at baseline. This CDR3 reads CASSATGSGQETQYF. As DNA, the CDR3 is TGTGCCAGCAGCGCGACTGGTTCGGGTCAAGAGACCCAGTACTTC.